A selection of T cell receptor beta chains follows, all from one sample in a study of identical twins. TCRdb re-derived calls from the 5' RACE reads in MiXCR, one entry per CDR3 protein. The sample consists of 450,000 or so distinct CDR3 sequences, more than 13% of them appearing once. This sample also appeared in a second study, on yellow fever vaccine responses in identical twins.

Input material: CD4+ T cells sorted from blood. These TCRs come from a woman aged 18 to 35 in good health. The CDR3 runs from the conserved cysteine through the conserved F or W. A D gene is named only where the DNA matches it firmly. A row's size may be missing; if present it is once, few, many or a size class.

V: TRBV7-9
size: -
length: 13
D: TRBD2
J: TRBJ2-3
CDR3: CASSSPTSGGQYF
DNA: TGTGCCAGCAGCTCACCGACTAGCGGGGGGCAGTATTTT

V: TRBV7-2
size: -
length: 15
D: -
J: TRBJ2-7
CDR3: CASSLVANPPYEQYF
DNA: TGTGCCAGCAGCTTAGTGGCCAACCCACCCTACGAGCAGTACTTC

V: TRBV24-1
size: many
length: 13
D: -
J: TRBJ2-5
CDR3: CATAAQDGETQYF
DNA: TGTGCCACCGCCGCCCAGGACGGGGAGACCCAGTACTTC

V: TRBV28
size: -
length: 13
D: -
J: TRBJ1-5
CDR3: CASRRMVNQPQHF
DNA: TGTGCCAGCAGAAGGATGGTTAATCAGCCCCAGCATTTT

V: TRBV2
size: few
length: 14
D: TRBD1
J: TRBJ2-1
CDR3: CASRGQGAHNEQFF
DNA: TGTGCCAGCAGGGGACAGGGGGCGCATAATGAGCAGTTCTTC

V: TRBV29-1
size: few
length: 13
D: -
J: TRBJ2-7
CDR3: CSARGPLLYEQYF
DNA: TGCAGCGCTAGAGGTCCCCTTCTCTACGAGCAGTACTTC

V: TRBV12-3/TRBV12-4
size: few
length: 16
D: TRBD2
J: TRBJ2-2
CDR3: CASSLELAGPAGELFF
DNA: TGTGCCAGCAGCCTAGAACTAGCGGGGCCGGCCGGGGAGCTGTTTTTT

V: TRBV3-1
size: -
length: 17
D: -
J: TRBJ2-1
CDR3: CASSQDTGLLRYNEQFF
DNA: TGTGCCAGCAGCCAAGATACCGGGCTCCTCCGGTACAATGAGCAGTTCTTC

V: TRBV28
size: -
length: 17
D: TRBD1
J: TRBJ2-3
CDR3: CASSPRSYRGQADTQYF
DNA: TGTGCCAGCAGTCCTAGGTCGTACAGGGGGCAAGCAGATACGCAGTATTTT

V: TRBV20-1
size: -
length: 16
D: -
J: TRBJ2-7
CDR3: CSARDPGLGAIREQYF
DNA: TGCAGTGCTAGAGATCCAGGGCTTGGGGCTATCCGCGAGCAGTACTTC

V: TRBV18
size: few
length: 16
D: TRBD1
J: TRBJ2-7
CDR3: CASSPGGTGGTYEQYF
DNA: TGTGCCAGCTCACCAGGAGGGACAGGGGGCACCTACGAGCAGTACTTC

V: TRBV20-1
size: -
length: 17
D: -
J: TRBJ2-5
CDR3: CSARDVGRASRQETQYF
DNA: TGCAGTGCTAGAGACGTTGGCAGGGCCTCTCGACAAGAGACCCAGTACTTC

V: TRBV20-1
size: -
length: 15
D: TRBD2
J: TRBJ2-1
CDR3: CSARGPGTRTNEQFF
DNA: TGCAGTGCTAGGGGGCCCGGGACTAGGACGAATGAGCAGTTCTTC

V: TRBV20-1
size: few
length: 13
D: -
J: TRBJ2-5
CDR3: CSARFEGYETQYF
DNA: TGCAGTGCGCGGTTTGAGGGGTACGAGACCCAGTACTTC

V: TRBV4-1
size: -
length: 18
D: TRBD2
J: TRBJ2-1
CDR3: CASSQGVASGHSYNEQFF
DNA: TGCGCCAGCAGCCAAGGCGTGGCTAGCGGACACTCCTACAATGAGCAGTTCTTC

V: TRBV7-8
size: few
length: 14
D: -
J: TRBJ2-1
CDR3: CASSSLDWDNEQFF
DNA: TGTGCCAGCAGCTCACTGGACTGGGACAATGAGCAGTTCTTC

V: TRBV5-1
size: few
length: 14
D: -
J: TRBJ2-5
CDR3: CASSFPTAEETQYF
DNA: TGCGCCAGCAGCTTCCCGACAGCAGAAGAGACCCAGTACTTC